This T cell receptor beta chain appears in the sequencing data of a study of cytomegalovirus exposure and HLA in healthy donors. Study observations and caveats: Researchers counted around 180 TCR beta chains as cytomegalovirus-associated. Confirmation in vitro established that a few CMV-associated chains were specific for CMV antigens. Most TCR sequences proved rare, with some public TCRs found in many donors.

Germline loops: CDR1 SGHTA, CDR2 FQGNSA. Trimming cost V 5 bases and J 10 bases, with 15 bases left between them. The CDR3 contains 13 residues. Using immunoSEQ multiplex PCR, the repertoire was profiled, and TCRdb retains in-frame clones only, with some absent. The profile covers about 69,000 clones, with 85% to 95% appearing a single time and about 0.93% taken by the ten largest. Remarks on this clone: What it binds is not known.

Among the 110 or so subjects of the validation cohort, separate from the approximately 700-subject first cohort, were the donors. The chain is built from TRBV7-2 and TRBJ2-1; tentatively, D is TRBD1 (7 bases). The sample comprised PBMCs. The source is a woman aged 18-29 years in good health and CMV-seronegative. CDR3 nucleotides: TGTGCCAGCAGCGCAGGGGGGACGAGGGAGCAGTTCTTC. Amino acid sequence: CASSAGGTREQFF.